Listed here are 25 T cell receptor beta chains from one sample, sequenced in a study of low-dose radiotherapy and immunotherapy resistance in tumors (dated by TCRdb to 2021 to 2024). This sample's time point label indicates: after trial treatment. According to the study, the label for this sample's treatment or condition signals: LDRT plus nivolumab, ipilimumab, low-dose cyclophosphamide and aspirin (RACIN trial). Sequencer: Illumina HiSeq 2500. Superscript III and a set of TRAV- and TRBV-specific primers were used to synthesize first-strand cDNA, so that both TCRalpha and TCRbeta chains were covered. TCRs were amplified for about 22 PCR cycles with Phusion, using a constant-region primer paired with the adapter attached to the V primers. TCRdb ran its own pipeline on the public reads, namely fastp trimming at Q25 and MiXCR clone calling, and kept in-frame beta chains. Each record represents a unique CDR3 protein, reported with the most common genes and DNA among its rows. The sample table lists about 100,000 distinct CDR3 sequences, around 20% of them with a count of one. Over 3.5% of the sample belongs to the ten largest clones.

The sample in question was PBMCs, obtained after low-dose radiotherapy plus immunotherapy. The receptors stem from a male donor with prostate cancer.

For this clonotype: This probably arose from a read error, given a far larger clone one base away. The V gene is TRBV5-5, the J gene TRBJ2-7; 9 nucleotides line up with TRBD2. Germline CDR1 is SGHKS and CDR2 is YYEKEE (reference sequence). V was pared by 4 bases and J by 7 bases, with 12 bases of the junction left unmatched. The CDR3 totals 15 residues. CDR3 amino acids: CASSLLAGRYNEQYF. The CDR3 DNA is TGTGCCAGCAGCCTCCTAGCGGGAAGATACAATGAGCAGTACTTC.

This clonotype was recorded many times. V usage is TRBV6-2 or TRBV6-3 and J usage is TRBJ2-4, with 10 nucleotides matching TRBD2. The CDR3 length is 17 residues. Per the germline V gene, CDR1 is MNHEY and CDR2 is SVGEGT. With V trimmed by 0 bases and J by 3 bases, 5 bases remained unmatched. The CDR3 nucleotides read TGTGCCAGCAGTTACTCCCAAGCGGGGGGGCTCAAAAACATTCAGTACTTC. It translates to CASSYSQAGGLKNIQYF.

This clonotype was observed at least ten times. The V call is TRBV27, the J call TRBJ1-6; 9 bases align to TRBD1. This CDR3 comprises 15 residues. Germline loops: CDR1 MNHEY, CDR2 SMNVEV (reference sequence). V lost 7 bases and J lost 2; bases outside the gene matches: 3. CDR3 region: CASKDRGPYNSPLHF. DNA for the CDR3: TGTGCCAGCAAGGACAGGGGCCCCTATAATTCACCCCTCCACTTT.

This clonotype came up many times. The J gene is TRBJ2-5, the V gene TRBV29-1, with 10 bases identical to TRBD1. With V trimmed by 3 bases and J by 5 bases, 6 bases remained unmatched. Germline V gene sequence: CDR1 SQVTM, CDR2 ANQGSEA. The CDR3 has 14 amino acids. The CDR3 bases are TGCAGCGTTGACTTGGGACAGGGGATCGAGACCCAGTACTTC. Protein sequence: CSVDLGQGIETQYF.

This clonotype was seen repeatedly, ten times or more. The rearrangement links TRBV5-4 to TRBJ2-5; 9 bases are shared with TRBD2. Trimming took 4 bases from V and 3 from J; bases not matched to a gene: 1. Germline V gene data show CDR1 as SGHNT and CDR2 as YYREEE (reference sequence). This CDR3 has 13 residues. CDR3 coding DNA: TGTGCCAGCAGCGGCGGGGGGGAAGAGACCCAGTACTTC. Translated: CASSGGGEETQYF.

This clonotype was found many times. The chain couples TRBV29-1 to TRBJ2-5, with D perhaps TRBD2 (5 bases). The CDR3 runs to 19 residues. Germline V gene data show CDR1 as SQVTM and CDR2 as ANQGSEA. The V and J ends lost 2 bases and 1 base respectively, with 26 bases between them. This CDR3 reads CSVESPGEAGESPQETQYF. DNA for the CDR3: TGCAGCGTTGAAAGTCCTGGCGAGGCCGGGGAAAGCCCCCAAGAGACCCAGTACTTC.

This clonotype was counted ten times or more. This chain uses TRBV6-2 or TRBV6-3 with TRBJ1-1; the D gene is possibly TRBD1 (5 bases). CDR1 is MNHEY, CDR2 SVGEGT, per germline. Trimming shortened V by 6 bases and J by 1 base, and 12 bases separated the two germline ends. This CDR3 has 14 amino acids. CDR3 coding DNA: TGTGCCAGCAGAACGGGGGAAGGGAACACTGAAGCTTTCTTT. Its protein is CASRTGEGNTEAFF.

This rearrangement joins TRBV6-2 or TRBV6-3 to TRBJ1-2, with TRBD1 matching 7 bases. Germline loops: CDR1 MNHEY, CDR2 SVGEGT. This CDR3 comprises 13 residues. With 4 bases clipped from V and 2 bases from J, the junction kept 1 base outside the gene matches. CDR3: CASSSDRNYGYTF. CDR3 nucleotide sequence: TGTGCCAGCAGTTCGGACAGGAACTATGGCTACACCTTC.

The chain carries TRBV10-3 and TRBJ1-2, with 7 bases lining up with TRBD1. After removal of 6 bases from V and 3 bases from J, the junction contained 10 bases not matched to a gene. Per germline, CDR1 ENHRY and CDR2 SYGVKD. The CDR3 contains 15 residues. In nucleotides, the CDR3 is TGTGCCATCAGAGGCAGGGGGATGATGGACTATGGCTACACCTTC. Translated: CAIRGRGMMDYGYTF.

This clonotype occurred many times. CDR3 bases: TGTGCTAGCGGGCCGACAGCCGTTCAAGAGACCCAGTACTTC. Translating gives CASGPTAVQETQYF. J is TRBJ2-5 and V is TRBV7-7; 7 nucleotides align to TRBD2. CDR1 SSHAT and CDR2 FNYEAQ come from the germline V gene (reference sequence). The CDR3 totals 14 residues. The whole variable domain, filled in from reference TRBV7-7 and TRBJ2-5, reads GAGVSQSPRYKVTKRGQDVTLRCDPISSHATLYWYQQALGQGPEFLTYFNYEAQPDKSGLPSDRFSAERPEGSISTLTIQRTEQRDSAMYRCASGPTAVQETQYFGPGTRLLVL.

About this clonotype: This likely came from a read error, as a far larger clone is one base away. The V call is TRBV5-3, the J call TRBJ2-7; D is uncertain. TRBV5-3 qualifies as an ORF whose function is uncertain. The CDR3 extends over 13 amino acids. CDR3 in amino acids: CASSLKGSFEQYF. CDR3 sequence (DNA): TGTGCCAGCAGCTTGAAGGGCTCCTTCGAGCAGTACTTC.

This clonotype was recorded at least ten times. The rearrangement joins TRBV6-2 or TRBV6-3 to TRBJ1-1, with D perhaps TRBD1 (6 bases). Trimming pared 3 bases from V and 6 bases from J, leaving 11 bases between. Germline values: CDR1 MNHEY, CDR2 SVGEGT. This CDR3 is 13 amino acids long. Here the CDR3 reads CASSYPQGSEAFF. The CDR3 nucleotides are TGTGCCAGCAGTTATCCACAGGGATCTGAAGCTTTCTTT.

This clonotype was recorded many times. This rearrangement joins TRBV5-4 to TRBJ2-5, with D maybe TRBD2 (6 bases). The CDR3 spans 15 residues. V dropped 4 bases and J dropped 4 bases, with 17 bases sitting between them. Germline V lookup: CDR1 SGHNT, CDR2 YYREEE (reference sequence). The CDR3 sequence: CASSLLDGGGETQYF. DNA for the CDR3: TGTGCCAGCAGCCTCCTCGACGGGGGTGGAGAGACCCAGTACTTC.

This clonotype was observed at least ten times. The rearrangement uses TRBV12-3 or TRBV12-4 and TRBJ2-7, with a tentative D call TRBD2 (6 bases). The CDR3 runs to 13 residues. V lost 10 bases, J lost 0 bases, and 13 bases lay in between. The CDR3 here is CATKWGDSYEQYF. CDR3 in DNA: TGTGCCACCAAGTGGGGGGACTCCTACGAGCAGTACTTC.

This clonotype was counted at least ten times. V gene TRBV6-5 combines with J gene TRBJ1-5, with D maybe TRBD1 (5 bases). This CDR3 comprises 14 residues. Germline loops: CDR1 MNHEY, CDR2 SVGAGI. V was cut by 2 bases and J by 9 bases, with 14 bases left in between. CDR3 loop: CASSYTPSGLPQHF. Here the CDR3 DNA reads TGTGCCAGCAGTTACACCCCCTCAGGGTTGCCCCAGCATTTT.

The chain has TRBV3-1 and TRBJ1-2; 7 bases align to TRBD1. The CDR3 covers 15 residues. J lost 6 bases, V lost 4 bases, and 11 bases had no gene match. CDR1 LGHDT and CDR2 YNNKEL come from the germline V gene (reference sequence). In nucleotides, the CDR3 is TGTGCCAGCAGCCGAACAGGGGTGGTGATTCATGGCTACACCTTC. Translating it yields CASSRTGVVIHGYTF.

Many counts were recorded for this clonotype. The chain recombines TRBV27 with TRBJ1-3; unclear D gene. Trimming stripped 1 base from V and 4 bases from J, with 11 bases between. Germline values: CDR1 MNHEY, CDR2 SMNVEV (reference sequence). The length of the CDR3 is 15 residues. CDR3 amino acids: CASSLYSGEGNTIYF. CDR3 nucleotides: TGTGCCAGCAGTTTATACAGCGGGGAAGGAAACACCATATATTTT.

This clonotype was counted ten times or more. The rearrangement uses TRBV10-2 and TRBJ2-2; 7 nucleotides agree with TRBD1. Germline trimming cut 4 bases from V and 0 bases from J; bases unmatched to any gene: 2. Germline CDR1 and CDR2: WSHSY and SAAADI. The CDR3 totals 15 residues. CDR3 DNA sequence: TGCGCCAGCAGTGCGGGGACAGCGAACACCGGGGAGCTGTTTTTT. Its protein product is CASSAGTANTGELFF.

This clonotype came up many times. This chain joins TRBV20-1 and TRBJ2-7, with D unresolved. CDR1 and CDR2 (germline): DFQATT, SNEGSKA (reference sequence). The length of the CDR3 is 12 residues. V shed 6 bases and J shed 4 bases, with 13 bases lying between them. This chain's CDR3 is CSAPSDGYEQYF. Written as DNA, the CDR3 is TGCAGTGCCCCCTCCGACGGGTACGAGCAGTACTTC.

This clonotype occurred many times. The chain employs TRBV7-2 and TRBJ2-3, with D unresolved. Trimming pared 0 bases from V and 6 bases from J, leaving 10 bases between. This CDR3 has 14 amino acids. CDR1 is SGHTA, CDR2 FQGNSA, per germline. This chain's CDR3 is CASSLAPNTDTQYF. The CDR3 DNA reads TGTGCCAGCAGCTTAGCCCCGAACACGGATACGCAGTATTTT.

This clonotype came up many times. J is TRBJ2-5 and V is TRBV5-5, with 7 bases aligning to TRBD2. V was pared by 3 bases and J by 2 bases, with 10 bases of the junction left unmatched. In germline, CDR1 is SGHKS, CDR2 YYEKEE (reference sequence). The CDR3 extends over 16 amino acids. Here the CDR3 reads CASSYRYGGRQETQYF. The CDR3, as DNA: TGTGCCAGCAGCTATAGGTATGGCGGGAGACAAGAGACCCAGTACTTC.

V and J are TRBV29-1 and TRBJ2-1; tentatively, D is TRBD1 (5 bases). Trimming took 0 bases from V and 7 from J, leaving 19 bases between them. CDR1 and CDR2 from the germline V gene are SQVTM and ANQGSEA. The CDR3 loop spans 16 amino acids. CDR3 in amino acids: CSVEDVVTESPNEQFF. For the CDR3, the DNA is TGCAGCGTTGAAGACGTGGTGACAGAGAGTCCAAATGAGCAGTTCTTC.

The V call is TRBV9, the J call TRBJ2-1; 16 bases match TRBD2. The CDR3 consists of 16 residues. The V segment lost 3 bases and the J segment 9 bases; nucleotides outside the gene matches: 6. The germline V gene has CDR1 SGDLS and CDR2 YYNGEE. The CDR3 region has the DNA TGTGCCAGCAGCGCCGGGACTAGCGGGGGGGCCGGTGAGCAGTTCTTC. It specifies CASSAGTSGGAGEQFF.

V gene TRBV19 combines with J gene TRBJ2-5; D ambiguous. The germline gives CDR1 LNHDA, CDR2 SQIVND (reference sequence). V dropped 4 bases and J dropped 0 bases, with 6 bases sitting between them. The CDR3 has 13 amino acids. CDR3 in amino acids: CASSSDYQETQYF. Written as DNA, the CDR3 is TGTGCCAGTAGTAGCGACTACCAAGAGACCCAGTACTTC.

The chain is built from TRBV7-9 and TRBJ2-7; 8 nucleotides match TRBD2. The CDR3 extends over 13 amino acids. V shed 6 bases, J shed 2 bases, and the junction held 3 bases outside the gene matches. Looked up from germline, CDR1 is SEHNR and CDR2 is FQNEAQ (reference sequence). In nucleotides, the CDR3 is TGTGCCAGCAGAACTAGCGGAGCCTACGAGCAGTACTTC. Its protein is CASRTSGAYEQYF.